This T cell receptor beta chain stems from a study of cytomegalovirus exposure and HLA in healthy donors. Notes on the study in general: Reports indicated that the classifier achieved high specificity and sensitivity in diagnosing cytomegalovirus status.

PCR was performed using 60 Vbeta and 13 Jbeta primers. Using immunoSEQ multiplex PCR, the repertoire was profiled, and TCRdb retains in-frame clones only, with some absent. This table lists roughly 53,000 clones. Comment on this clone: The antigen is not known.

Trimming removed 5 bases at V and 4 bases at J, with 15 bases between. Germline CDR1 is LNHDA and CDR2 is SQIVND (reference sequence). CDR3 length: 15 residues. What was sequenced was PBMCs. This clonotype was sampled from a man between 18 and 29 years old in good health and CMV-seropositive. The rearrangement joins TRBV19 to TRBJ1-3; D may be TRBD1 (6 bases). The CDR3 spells CASSPKQGVGNTIYF. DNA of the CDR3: TGTGCCAGTAGTCCCAAACAGGGAGTCGGAAACACCATATATTTT. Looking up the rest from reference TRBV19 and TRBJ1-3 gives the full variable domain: DGGITQSPKYLFRKEGQNVTLSCEQNLNHDAMYWYRQDPGQGLRLIYYSQIVNDFQKGDIAEGYSVSREKKESFPLTVTSAQKNPTAFYLCASSPKQGVGNTIYFGEGSWLTVV.